Listed below are T cell receptor beta chains from one sample, sequenced in a study of cytomegalovirus exposure and HLA in healthy donors. Using immunoSEQ multiplex PCR, the repertoire was profiled, and TCRdb retains in-frame clones only, with some absent. The sample yields some 160,000 clones, 77% seen once. The sequencing sample was made of PBMCs. These receptor sequences come from a woman in her thirties in good health and CMV-seronegative. CDR3s include the opening cysteine and the closing phenylalanine or tryptophan. A D gene is named only where the DNA matches it firmly. Size is omitted from some rows. Given values are once, few, many or a class for expanded clones.

cdr3_length,v_call,j_call,clone_size,d_call,cdr3_nt,cdr3_aa
18,TRBV5-4,TRBJ1-1,NA,TRBD1,TGTGCCAGCAGCGGCGGACAGGGGGCTCGTGTTTGGAACACTGAAGCTTTCTTT,CASSGGQGARVWNTEAFF
17,TRBV15,TRBJ1-3,NA,TRBD1,TGTGCCACCAGCAGAGATGGACAGGTATACTCTGGAAACACCATATATTTT,CATSRDGQVYSGNTIYF
16,TRBV11-3,TRBJ2-1,NA,TRBD2,TGTGCCAGCAGCTTAGGTCGGCTAGCGGGTTGGGATGAGCAGTTCTTC,CASSLGRLAGWDEQFF
14,TRBV7-9,TRBJ1-2,NA,NA,TGTTCCAGCAGCTTAGCGGCAGCTAACTATGGCTACACCTTC,CSSSLAAANYGYTF
14,TRBV2,TRBJ2-7,NA,NA,TGTGCCAGCATCGGCGGGACGGGCCACCCCGAGCAGTACTTC,CASIGGTGHPEQYF
16,TRBV28,TRBJ2-1,once,TRBD2,TGTGCCAGCAGACGACTAGCGGGAGGCTCCTACAATGAGCAGTTCTTC,CASRRLAGGSYNEQFF
11,TRBV20-1,TRBJ1-1,NA,TRBD1,TGCAGTGCCGTGGGGACAGGGCTCGCTTTCTTT,CSAVGTGLAFF
13,TRBV5-1,TRBJ1-2,NA,NA,TGCGCCAGCAGCCTTGACAGCTCCTATGGCTACACCTTC,CASSLDSSYGYTF
14,TRBV19,TRBJ2-1,NA,TRBD1,TGTGCCAGTAGTTCCAGGACAGGATACAATGAGCAGTTCTTC,CASSSRTGYNEQFF
15,TRBV7-7,TRBJ2-7,NA,NA,TGTGCCAGCAGCCCAGGGGCACAATTAAGCAACGAGCAGTACTTC,CASSPGAQLSNEQYF
16,TRBV25-1,TRBJ2-3,NA,NA,TGTGCCAGCAGTGATCTGGCCAGAGCGATCGCAGATACGCAGTATTTT,CASSDLARAIADTQYF
16,TRBV4-1,TRBJ2-2,NA,NA,TGCGCCAGCAGCCAAGAACAGGGAGCGAACACCGGGGAGCTGTTTTTT,CASSQEQGANTGELFF
21,TRBV5-1,TRBJ2-6,few,TRBD2,TGCGCCAGCAGCTTGGATGGGACTAGCGGGCAACACCCGTCTGGGGCCAACGTCCTGACTTTC,CASSLDGTSGQHPSGANVLTF
15,TRBV19,TRBJ2-3,NA,TRBD1,TGTGCCAGTTCGGGACAGGATTTGGAAACAGATACGCAGTATTTT,CASSGQDLETDTQYF
13,TRBV5-4,TRBJ2-7,NA,TRBD1,TGTGCCAGCAGCCGACAGGGAACCTACGAGCAGTACTTC,CASSRQGTYEQYF
14,TRBV7-8,TRBJ2-7,NA,TRBD1,TGTGCCAGCAGCCTGCCGGGACAGCGCTACGAGCAGTACTTC,CASSLPGQRYEQYF
15,TRBV4-1,TRBJ2-7,NA,TRBD2,TGCGCCAGCAGCGACCCCCCTAGCGGGCGTTACGAGCAGTACTTC,CASSDPPSGRYEQYF
15,TRBV28,TRBJ2-7,few,TRBD1,TGTGCCAGCAGTTTACCCCTGACAGGGATGATCGAGCAGTACTTC,CASSLPLTGMIEQYF
16,TRBV7-2,TRBJ2-7,NA,TRBD2,TGTGCCAGCAGGGGGAAACTAGCGGGAGGGTGGGTCGAGCAGTACTTC,CASRGKLAGGWVEQYF
15,TRBV6-1,TRBJ1-1,NA,NA,TGTGCCAGCAGTGACGATTGGGGGCAGAACACTGAAGCTTTCTTT,CASSDDWGQNTEAFF
14,TRBV5-1,TRBJ1-1,NA,TRBD1,TGCGCCAGCAGCTATCGGACAGGGAACACTGAAGCTTTCTTT,CASSYRTGNTEAFF
15,TRBV5-1,TRBJ1-4,NA,TRBD1,TGCGCCAGCAGCAGAGGGACAGGGGTAGAGGAAAAACTGTTTTTT,CASSRGTGVEEKLFF
14,TRBV18,TRBJ2-7,few,TRBD1,TGTGCCAGCTCAACGACAGGGGGCCCCTACGAGCAGTACTTC,CASSTTGGPYEQYF
14,TRBV6-1,TRBJ1-5,once,TRBD1,TGTGCCAGCAGAGAGGGGGCGAGGGATCAGCCCCAGCATTTT,CASREGARDQPQHF
11,TRBV29-1,TRBJ1-1,NA,NA,TGCAGCGTTGGTCGGGGCACTGAAGCTTTCTTT,CSVGRGTEAFF
14,TRBV6-5,TRBJ2-1,NA,NA,TGTGCCAGCAGTCAACGGACTCGACGGAGTGAGCAGTTCTTC,CASSQRTRRSEQFF
13,TRBV2,TRBJ2-5,NA,NA,TGTGCCAGCAGTCGTGACAGACAAGAGACCCAGTACTTC,CASSRDRQETQYF
13,TRBV30,TRBJ2-6,few,NA,TGTGCCTGGAGAACAACTGGGGCCAACGTCCTGACTTTC,CAWRTTGANVLTF
13,TRBV6-4,TRBJ2-7,NA,NA,TGTGCCAGCAGTGACCCCCCCCGGTGCGAGCAGTACTTC,CASSDPPRCEQYF
15,TRBV7-9,TRBJ1-4,NA,TRBD1,TGTGCCAGCAGCAGGACAGGGGGCACGGAAGAAAAACTGTTTTTT,CASSRTGGTEEKLFF
14,TRBV5-4,TRBJ2-5,NA,TRBD2,TGTGCCAGCAGCTTCCGGGGGGGGGAAGAGACCCAGTACTTC,CASSFRGGEETQYF